This T cell receptor beta chain was documented in a study of blood T cell repertoires in COVID-19. In the study overall: Samples taken during acute and convalescent COVID-19 were collected in the United States, Italy and Spain. In each case, the material was cDNA or gDNA derived from T cells, B-cell-depleted T cells, or PBMCs.

Germline V gene sequence: CDR1 SGHNT, CDR2 YYREEE (reference sequence). Trimming removed 0 bases at V and 0 bases at J, with 4 bases between. This CDR3 has 13 amino acids. Per the study methods: Amplification of reference gene primers was used by the study to estimate nucleated cell counts. Data came from immunoSEQ multiplex PCR; TCRdb stores just in-frame clones and leaves some out. For V, J and clone size, that table is used; D and trimming come from the DNA. The sample has 77,000 or so clones, around 74% seen once; the top ten hold just over 2.5%. This receptor was taken from a human donor with acute or convalescent COVID-19. The donor label of this sample is uncertain. What was sequenced was peripheral blood. V and J are TRBV5-4 and TRBJ2-7, with D unresolved. The CDR3 here is CASSLGASYEQYV. CDR3 bases: TGTGCCAGCAGCTTGGGGGCCTCCTACGAGCAGTACGTC.